This T cell receptor beta chain was sequenced during a study of identical twins (dated by TCRdb to between 2015 and 2016). General notes on the study: To test whether fetal clonotypes persist, this study deep-sequenced TCR alpha and beta repertoires from monozygotic twins, from unrelated adults of various ages, and from cord blood. To rule out contamination, replicate twin experiments were performed at different times with different library preparation protocols.

This clonotype occurred a few times. Its cognate antigen has yet to be identified. No clone much larger than this one lies a single base away; base qualities are absent. Clipping removes 4 bases from V and 12 bases from J, with 8 as the unmatched junction base count. CDR1 and CDR2 (SGHRS, YFSETQ) derive from the germline V gene. The CDR3, cysteine through phenylalanine, is 15 amino acids long. Here the CDR3 DNA is all that survives: 45 bases in frame from base 1. What the authors observed across the whole study: The excess sharing between twins in beta out-of-frame sequences was weaker because fewer shared sequences reduced the signal-to-noise ratio. Zero-insertion analyses could be partly confounded by invariant T cells such as MAIT and iNKT, although diverse VJ usage argued against such confounding for most clonotypes. Compared with coincidental sharing between unrelated individuals, out-of-frame TCR alpha sequences shared between twins showed an excess of sequences with low generation probability. Out-of-frame TCR alpha sharing in monozygotic twins was systematically underestimated by recombination models, whereas sharing between unrelated individuals was in agreement with the recombination models. Fewer insertions were carried by abundant cord blood beta clonotypes; a weaker similar trend was observed in young adult naive repertoires, while no such trend was observed in memory repertoires. Conclusions relied on cross-sectional statistical analysis, since the same donors could not be followed over many years.

Every donor was a healthy Caucasian. Three pairs of female monozygotic twins, all aged about 18 to 30 years, were included in the twin cohort. The RNA used for TCR libraries was isolated from peripheral blood mononuclear cells. Library generation was performed with 5' RACE. Sequenced on an Illumina HiSeq 2000. Template switching added a universal primer binding site, and the final cDNA carried a unique molecular identifier that allowed TCR cDNA molecules to be counted accurately. First-strand cDNA for TCR alpha and beta chains was synthesized from specific primers in the conserved constant-segment region. To control for contamination, each cDNA library was double barcoded with a SMART-Mk sample barcode plus Illumina barcodes. Two successive PCR steps introduced TruSeq adapter sequences along with Illumina sample barcodes. TCR alpha and beta cDNA libraries were sequenced on the Illumina HiSeq platform with custom primers. In the authors' own workflow: Unique molecular identifiers were extracted from raw reads with MiGEC, and CDR3 positions were determined with MiXCR. Recombination models were inferred per individual with the repgenHMM and IGoR tools using an EM algorithm. The analysis of shared clonotypes was done with the tcR package in R, with sharing normalized by the product of cloneset sizes. Out-of-frame nonproductive sequences were analyzed to study raw recombination free of thymic and clonal selection effects. Through fastp at Q25 and MiXCR, TCRdb rebuilt clones from the public reads, retaining in-frame beta chains. For every CDR3 protein sequence, its rows merge into one entry that carries the most common genes and DNA. None of the V and J calls come from the authors' own analysis; TCRdb made them. The sample includes some 760,000 distinct CDR3 sequences, with about 20% observed a single time. The top ten clones comprise about 12% of the sample.

The same specimen was also included in a second study, on T cells expressing NK-cell markers. Per that second paper: Under 10 donors provided sorted CD3+CD56+NKG2C+, CD3+CD56+NKG2C- and CD3+CD56-NKG2C+ T-cell subsets, whose TCR beta-chain repertoires were profiled. Among the eight sequenced donors, only one was HCMV-seronegative, while the other seven were HCMV-seropositive. In several experiments an anti-gammadeltaTCR antibody was added to restrict sorting to alphabetaTCR-expressing T cells. In 5 to 7 donors, the dominant CD3+CD56+NKG2C+ clonotypes were found to rank among the top 10 CD8+ clonotypes and to make up about 1.0-7.0% of CD8+ T cells. Those dominant clonotypes were again the most abundant among CD3+CD56-NKG2C+ cells in a few donors, at roughly 25-65%. Whether the expanded NKG2C-expressing T cell clones were specific for HCMV antigens remained unclear. All eight donors whose samples were sequenced were randomly selected healthy volunteers, three of them men and five women. To determine HCMV serostatus, a commercial ELISA kit was used to detect HCMV-specific IgG in serum. For a handful of donors, bulk peripheral blood T-cell repertoires were additionally sequenced from unsorted PBMC. MIGEC handled demultiplexing of the reads and grouping by UMI, while MiTCR was used to assemble and quantify clonotypes. To exclude erroneous sequences, any TCR cDNA sequence not supported by at least two reads was discarded. The tcR package was used for downstream repertoire analysis, and clonotypes were matched between fractions using CDR3 nucleotide sequence together with V segment. VDJmatch was used to annotate antigen specificity against VDJdb, with one amino acid substitution in CDR3 allowed.

The rearrangement combines TRBV5-1 with TRBJ2-1; TRBD2 agrees with 15 junctional bases. The receptor was isolated from a young woman in good health. Material: PBMCs. CDR3 loop: CASSHGLAGGKGQFF. The nucleotide sequence reads TGCGCCAGCAGCCATGGACTAGCGGGGGGGAAGGGGCAGTTCTTC.